What follows are 22 T cell receptor beta chains derived from one specimen sequenced in a study of blood T cells in healthy people across ages (dated by TCRdb to the mid-2010s). Library preparation was by 5' RACE. Data came from an Illumina HiSeq 2500. A second about 7 to 12 cycle PCR used a sample-barcoded 5' primer and a J-beta primer mix. TCRdb reworked the public reads: Q25 trimming with fastp, MiXCR clone assembly, productive beta chains retained. Duplicate CDR3 protein sequences are folded into a single record with the most common DNA and genes. The sample table lists some 860,000 distinct CDR3 sequences, about 56% of them with a count of one. 20% to 30% of the sample goes to the ten largest clones. The source material was blood. The receptors stem from a man aged 40-55 years in good health.

Regarding this clonotype: One end of the junction fails to match germline, which may point to a read error. The chain recombines TRBV10-3 with TRBJ2-1, with 7 bases aligning to TRBD2. The V gene's germline CDR1 is ENHRY and CDR2 SYGVKD. The CDR3 is made up of 16 amino acids. CDR3 nucleotides: TGTGCCATCAGTGAGGGCCGGGGGGTAGATATGAGTGAGCAGATCTTC. The encoded protein is CAISEGRGVDMSEQIF.

The CDR3 loop is CASSFEGYTGELFF. CDR3 DNA: TGTGCCAGCAGCTTCGAGGGGTACACCGGGGAGCTGTTTTTT. The chain carries TRBV7-9 and TRBJ2-2, with D possibly being TRBD1 or TRBD2 (5 bases each). Germline CDR1 is SEHNR and CDR2 is FQNEAQ (reference sequence). The CDR3 covers 14 residues. V was pared by 3 bases and J by 3 bases, with 8 bases between.

The rearrangement uses TRBV29-1 and TRBJ2-4; a possible D gene is TRBD2 (5 bases). The J call could be wrong; TRBJ2-7 is a better fit for the DNA end. Germline-derived CDR1 and CDR2 are SQVTM and ANQGSEA. CDR3 length equals 13 residues. The CDR3 sequence is CSVEDGGPYEQYF. The CDR3 nucleotides are TGCAGCGTTGAGGACGGAGGCCCCTACGAGCAGTACTTC.

A note on this clonotype: One base away lies a much larger clone, so this may be a sequencing read error. The CDR3 DNA reads TGTGCCAGCAGCTCCGACAATGAGCAGTTCTTC. Encoded protein: CASSSDNEQFF. The V gene is TRBV7-3, the J gene TRBJ2-1; D call uncertain. The CDR3 runs to 11 residues. CDR1 and CDR2 (germline): SGHTA, FQGTGA.

The chain employs TRBV27 and TRBJ2-3; 9 bases map to TRBD1. The CDR3 is 13 amino acids. V gave up 9 bases and J gave up 5 bases; unmatched junction bases: 6. From germline, CDR1 is MNHEY and CDR2 SMNVEV (reference sequence). The CDR3 reads CARDRGRGDTQYF. DNA for the CDR3: TGTGCCAGGGACAGGGGTCGTGGAGATACGCAGTATTTT.

This clonotype was observed a few times. This chain uses TRBV27 with TRBJ1-5; D perhaps matches TRBD1 (6 bases). V was clipped by 5 bases and J by 2 bases, with 10 bases between them. This CDR3 spans 14 amino acids. Germline V lookup: CDR1 MNHEY, CDR2 SMNVEV (reference sequence). CDR3 loop: CASSPGQRNQPQHF. CDR3 sequence (DNA): TGTGCCAGCAGTCCCGGACAGCGCAATCAGCCCCAGCATTTT.

The genes are TRBV9 and TRBJ2-1; the D call may be TRBD1 or TRBD2 (6 bases each). The CDR3 consists of 15 residues. V was cut by 0 bases and J by 6 bases, with 13 bases left in between. Germline CDR1 reads SGDLS; CDR2 reads YYNGEE. The CDR3 nucleotides read TGTGCCAGCAGCGTAGGTCGGGGGCCTCGCAATGAGCAGTTCTTC. Protein sequence: CASSVGRGPRNEQFF.

Here the CDR3 DNA reads TGTGCCAGCGGCCCTAGGACTAGTGTCAATGAGCAGTACTTC. It encodes CASGPRTSVNEQYF. The chain joins TRBV27 to TRBJ2-7, with TRBD2 identical over 7 bases. Germline CDR1 is MNHEY and CDR2 is SMNVEV (reference sequence). The CDR3 is 14 amino acids. Germline trimming cut 8 bases from V and 7 bases from J; bases unmatched to any gene: 14.

V is TRBV6-2 or TRBV6-3 and J is TRBJ2-5; D call uncertain. The CDR3 loop spans 11 amino acids. The V end was cut by 6 bases, the J end by 4 bases, with 6 bases between. Germline V gives CDR1 MNHEY, CDR2 SVGEGT. For the CDR3, the DNA is TGTGCCAGCAGATGGAGAGAGACCCAGTACTTC. Translating gives CASRWRETQYF.

This clonotype has just a few counts. The chain uses TRBV24-1 and TRBJ2-3, with D possibly being TRBD1 or TRBD2 (5 bases each). The germline V and J ends were trimmed by 0 bases and 6 bases, with 15 bases remaining between them. The CDR3 totals 16 residues. Germline loops: CDR1 KGHDR, CDR2 SFDVKD. CDR3 in amino acids: CATSDLRGFHADTQYF. CDR3 bases: TGTGCCACCAGTGATTTGCGGGGCTTTCATGCGGATACGCAGTATTTT.

This chain connects TRBV3-1 to TRBJ2-7, with D perhaps matching TRBD1 or TRBD2 (6 bases each). The J call is uncertain, as TRBJ2-5 better fits the DNA end. CDR1 is LGHDT, CDR2 YNNKEL, per germline (reference sequence). CDR3 length equals 14 residues. Written as DNA, the CDR3 is TGTGCCAGCAGCCCCAAGGGGGGTACGGAGACCCAGTACTTC. This gives the protein CASSPKGGTETQYF.

This chain joins TRBV3-1 and TRBJ1-5; D is ambiguous. The length of the CDR3 is 15 residues. Germline loops: CDR1 LGHDT, CDR2 YNNKEL (reference sequence). Trimming took 1 base from V and 8 from J, leaving 15 bases between them. The CDR3 loop is CASSQGSVGGKPQHF. CDR3 in DNA: TGTGCCAGCAGCCAAGGGTCAGTCGGAGGAAAGCCCCAGCATTTT.

The chain is built from TRBV29-1 and TRBJ2-3, with TRBD2 as a possible D gene (5 bases). Trimming took 4 bases from V and 3 from J, leaving 8 bases between them. Germline V gives CDR1 SQVTM, CDR2 ANQGSEA. This CDR3 spans 12 amino acids. CDR3 DNA sequence: TGCAGCGTTGGGGAGAATACAGATACGCAGTATTTT. It yields the protein CSVGENTDTQYF.

DNA for the CDR3: TGTGCCAGCAGGAGAGGAAGGGAGGGCCGGGCCAATGAGCAGTTCTTC. This encodes CASRRGREGRANEQFF. The V gene is TRBV3-1, the J gene TRBJ2-1; 7 bases fit TRBD2. Trimming at V came to 6 bases and at J to 6 bases, leaving 14 bases not matched to a gene. This CDR3 has 16 amino acids. The germline V gene encodes CDR1 LGHDT and CDR2 YNNKEL (reference sequence).

The chain is built from TRBV3-1 and TRBJ2-1; D not certain. The germline V gene encodes CDR1 LGHDT and CDR2 YNNKEL (reference sequence). This CDR3 is built from 13 residues. Trimming stripped 8 bases from V and 4 bases from J, with 12 bases between. CDR3 sequence (DNA): TGTGCCAGCGGTATCCCGTCATACAATGAGCAGTTCTTC. It codes for CASGIPSYNEQFF.

The rearrangement uses TRBV7-9 and TRBJ1-6; no clear D. The V and J ends lost 3 bases and 0 bases respectively, with 6 bases between them. This CDR3 region has 15 residues. Germline assignment: CDR1 SEHNR and CDR2 FQNEAQ (reference sequence). Written as DNA, the CDR3 is TGTGCCAGCAGCTTTGCTAGCTCCTATAATTCACCCCTCCACTTT. It yields the protein CASSFASSYNSPLHF. The full variable domain, its missing parts supplied by reference TRBV7-9 and TRBJ1-6, is DTGVSQNPRHKITKRGQNVTFRCDPISEHNRLYWYRQTLGQGPEFLTYFQNEAQLEKSRLLSDRFSAERPKGSFSTLEIQRTEQGDSAMYLCASSFASSYNSPLHFGNGTRLTVT.

In its sample, this clonotype was seen a few times. The chain recombines TRBV12-3 or TRBV12-4 with TRBJ2-7; a possible D gene is TRBD2 (5 bases). The J call may be faulty, since TRBJ2-5 better matches the DNA end. The CDR3 loop spans 16 amino acids. The CDR3 here is CASSFGLNIGSETQYF. CDR3 bases: TGTGCCAGCAGTTTCGGACTCAACATAGGGTCGGAGACCCAGTACTTC.

This clonotype was picked up a small number of times. The chain has TRBV4-1 and TRBJ2-7, with D perhaps TRBD2 (6 bases). CDR1 and CDR2 from the germline V gene are MGHRA and YSYEKL. The V end was cut by 1 base, the J end by 3 bases, with 10 bases between. This CDR3 is 14 amino acids long. As DNA, the CDR3 is TGCGCCAGCAGCCAAGTACAGACTAGCTACGAGCAGTACTTC. Translation gives CASSQVQTSYEQYF.

This clonotype turned up a few times. V usage is TRBV29-1 and J usage is TRBJ2-5; a possible D gene is TRBD1 (6 bases). CDR1 is SQVTM and CDR2 is ANQGSEA in the germline V gene. CDR3 length: 13 amino acids. In nucleotides, the CDR3 is TGCAGTGGACGTGGACAGCTGCAAGAGACCCAGTACTTC. Its translation: CSGRGQLQETQYF.

The chain joins TRBV10-3 to TRBJ2-1; 12 bases align to TRBD2. The DNA end favors TRBJ2-7, so the J call may be wrong. The CDR3 is made up of 19 amino acids. Germline CDR1 ENHRY, CDR2 SYGVKD. The CDR3 bases are TGTGCCATCAGTGACCCCGGACTAGCGGGGCCGGGTGCATACAATGAGCAGTACTTC. This sequence encodes CAISDPGLAGPGAYNEQYF.

This chain connects TRBV2 to TRBJ1-6, with D unresolved. V lost 6 bases and J lost 10, with 22 bases in between. This CDR3 spans 16 amino acids. CDR1 SNHLY and CDR2 FYNNEI come from the germline V gene. The CDR3 sequence is CASRGGVPRSDSPLHF. CDR3 DNA sequence: TGTGCCAGCAGGGGCGGGGTCCCCAGAAGCGACTCACCCCTCCACTTT. Variable domain in full (rest from reference TRBV2 and TRBJ1-6): EPEVTQTPSHQVTQMGQEVILRCVPISNHLYFYWYRQILGQKVEFLVSFYNNEISEKSEIFDDQFSVERPDGSNFTLKIRSTKLEDSAMYFCASRGGVPRSDSPLHFGNGTRLTVT.

This clonotype was detected once. The V call is TRBV6-4, the J call TRBJ2-1; D is possibly TRBD1 or TRBD2 (6 bases each). V dropped 5 bases and J dropped 7 bases, with 15 bases sitting between them. CDR3 length equals 14 residues. Germline V CDR1 and CDR2: MRHNA, SNTAGT. Here the CDR3 reads CASSPMGGMNEQFF. The CDR3 DNA sequence: TGTGCCAGCAGTCCGATGGGGGGCATGAATGAGCAGTTCTTC.